These 6 T cell receptor beta chains were sequenced from one sample in a study of response to subunit inactivated influenza vaccine. TCRdb fed the RT-PCR reads into MiXCR, producing one record per CDR3 protein. This repertoire shows almost 250,000 distinct CDR3 sequences, 10% to 15% found once; its top ten account for about 7.8%. The sequencing used non-naive T cells sorted from PBMCs, collected around 14 days before vaccination. These receptors all stem from a man aged 45-65 years who received an inactivated influenza vaccine.

The table lists this clonotype with many counts. The chain joins TRBV20-1 to TRBJ2-5, with 7 nucleotides matching TRBD2. Trimming removed 7 bases from V and 4 bases from J; junction bases left unmatched: 12. CDR3 length: 14 amino acids. CDR1 is DFQATT and CDR2 is SNEGSKA in the germline V gene (reference sequence). CDR3 sequence (DNA): TGCAGTGACCGCCCGACCGGCGGGGGAGAGACCCAGTACTTC. Translated, it gives CSDRPTGGGETQYF.

This clonotype was counted between two and nine times. Here the CDR3 reads CASRETGLREQYF. In nucleotides, the CDR3 is TGCGCCAGCAGGGAGACTGGGCTGCGAGAGCAGTACTTC. The rearrangement uses TRBV5-1 and TRBJ2-7, with D uncertain. CDR3 length equals 13 residues. V was shortened by 5 bases and J by 7 bases, with 16 bases between the two germline ends. Germline-derived CDR1 and CDR2 are SGHRS and YFSETQ.

This rearrangement joins TRBV5-6 to TRBJ1-2; TRBD1 is a possible D gene (5 bases). V was clipped by 2 bases and J by 4 bases, with 12 bases between them. The V gene's germline CDR1 is SGHDT and CDR2 YYEEEE. The CDR3 loop spans 14 amino acids. The DNA for the CDR3 is TGTGCCAGCAGCTTTGGCAGGGTTCTCTATGGCTACACCTTC. It codes for CASSFGRVLYGYTF.

This rearrangement joins TRBV7-2 to TRBJ2-2, with a tentative D call TRBD2 (5 bases). The length of the CDR3 is 15 residues. The germline V gene encodes CDR1 SGHTA and CDR2 FQGNSA. V was pared by 5 bases and J by 5 bases, with 15 bases between. In DNA, the CDR3 is TGTGCCAGCAGCCCTCGGGGTGGCGGGACCGGGGAGCTGTTTTTT. It specifies CASSPRGGGTGELFF.

Ten or more counts support this clonotype. The J gene is TRBJ2-5, the V gene TRBV5-1; TRBD2 agrees at 8 bases. With 0 bases clipped from V and 5 bases from J, the junction kept 9 bases outside the gene matches. Germline V gene sequence: CDR1 SGHRS, CDR2 YFSETQ. This CDR3 is built from 16 residues. CDR3 amino acids: CASSLAPAGDGETQYF. DNA for the CDR3: TGCGCCAGCAGCTTGGCCCCAGCGGGGGATGGCGAGACCCAGTACTTC.

This clonotype was observed a handful of times. Here the CDR3 reads CSARDTSVETQYF. The CDR3, as DNA: TGCAGTGCTAGAGATACTAGTGTGGAGACCCAGTACTTC. The chain links TRBV20-1 to TRBJ2-5, with a weak D call TRBD2 (5 bases). The CDR3 length is 13 residues. The germline gives CDR1 DFQATT, CDR2 SNEGSKA (reference sequence). Trimming pared 0 bases from V and 5 bases from J, leaving 10 bases between.